The T cell receptor (beta chain) described here comes from a study of blood T cell repertoires in COVID-19 (dated by TCRdb to 2018 to 2021). The study in broad terms: Samples from collaborators originated in the United States, Italy and Spain and spanned both the acute and convalescent phases of COVID-19. The dataset comprised deeply sampled blood TCRbeta repertoires from subjects exposed to, actively infected with, or recovered from COVID-19. Samples were obtained from the ongoing ImmuneRACE study (first 160 participants) and from over a thousand subjects provided by 6 global collaborators. Where available, HLA class I and class II types were taken from metadata supplied by the sample provider and were not determined by assay-based typing. The material from the prospective study consisted of cDNA or gDNA derived from T cells, B-cell-depleted T cells, or PBMCs. The sample metadata nearly always contained a de-identified subject ID, COVID-19 status, age in years and sex. The repertoires were made available in a free public database intended to serve as a resource for research on the immune response to SARS-CoV-2. Beyond this particular receptor, the publication reports: The amount of clinical and demographic metadata varied by source and participant and was provided uncurated.

TCRbeta CDR3 regions were amplified from genomic DNA by means of the immunoSEQ Assay, a bias-controlled multiplex PCR. The paper's data handling went like this. The number of nucleated cells in each sample was estimated from the amplification of reference gene primers within the assay. To quantify the absolute abundance of each unique TCRbeta CDR3 rearrangement, sequence reads were collapsed and filtered. Productive Simpson clonality was computed per sample as the square root of Simpson's diversity index over productive rearrangements. TCRdb stores this immuneACCESS table with in-frame sequences only. Part of the clones is absent; in the studies checked, under half of the shortfall reflects unresolved V genes, and no reason is known for the rest. That table gives V, J and clone size, and the DNA gave D and trimming. For this sample the table gives roughly 99,000 clones, of which more than 70% were detected only once. Of the sample, 6.8% is held by the ten largest clones.

About this clone itself: It lacks a known antigen. Qualities for individual bases were not recorded, and no much larger clone is one base off.

Collaborating institutions collected whole blood in K2EDTA tubes following their own protocols. For TCRbeta analysis, collaborators shipped samples in one of three forms: frozen whole blood, isolated PBMCs, or DNA extracted from either of those sample types. Based on the germline V gene (reference sequence), the CDR1 and CDR2 sequences are MNHEY and SMNVEV. V loses 5 bases, J loses 14 bases, and the germline ends lie 22 bases apart. The CDR3 sequence holds 15 residues, the cysteine and phenylalanine included. The entry retains the CDR3 DNA only, 45 bases that are in frame from base 1. This chain is built from TRBV27 and TRBJ1-6, with a tentative D gene TRBD1 over 6 matching bases. This clonotype was sampled from a middle-aged man with active or convalescent COVID-19. The sample comprised peripheral blood. The CDR3 region reads CASSPRGQGNLSLHF. The sequenced DNA: TGTGCCAGCAGTCCTCGAGGGCAGGGGAATTTATCCCTCCACTTT.